These T cell receptor beta chains were read from a single sample in a study of T cells after yellow fever vaccination. One entry per CDR3 protein, called by TCRdb with MiXCR from the 5' RACE reads. This sample has nearly 550,000 distinct CDR3 sequences, with 15% to 20% found just once. This sample comprised PBMCs, obtained 15 days after the yellow fever booster vaccination. The source is a young man who received the YFV17D yellow fever vaccine. CDR3s include the opening cysteine and the closing phenylalanine or tryptophan. The D gene is left open where the match is weak. A row's size may be missing; if present it is once, few, many or a size class.

>TRBJ2-3|-|TRBV12-3/TRBV12-4|-
CASSRLLSSTDTQYF
TGTGCCAGCAGTCGACTTCTCTCTAGCACAGATACGCAGTATTTT
>TRBJ1-6|-|TRBV5-6|TRBD1
CASSPRQGRSPLHF
TGTGCCAGCAGCCCGCGACAGGGACGATCACCCCTCCACTTT
>TRBJ2-1|-|TRBV14|TRBD2
CASSRRREGSYNEQFF
TGTGCCAGCAGCCGGAGACGGGAGGGGTCCTACAATGAGCAGTTCTTC
>TRBJ2-2|-|TRBV5-1|TRBD1
CASTGQGFAGELFF
TGCGCCAGCACGGGACAGGGTTTTGCCGGGGAGCTGTTTTTT
>TRBJ2-5|few|TRBV5-1|TRBD2
CASSFGGSIEETQYF
TGCGCCAGCAGCTTTGGCGGGAGTATTGAAGAGACCCAGTACTTC
>TRBJ2-5|few|TRBV19|-
CASSTIETQYF
TGTGCCAGTAGTACGATAGAGACCCAGTACTTC
>TRBJ1-4|few|TRBV18|-
CASSPPLGQGLRLFF
TGTGCCAGCTCACCACCCCTGGGGCAGGGGTTGAGGCTGTTTTTT
>TRBJ2-7|-|TRBV7-9|TRBD1
CASSSDRVYEQYF
TGTGCCAGCAGCTCCGACAGGGTCTACGAGCAGTACTTC
>TRBJ2-2|few|TRBV3-1|-
CASSQYYNTGELFF
TGTGCCAGCAGCCAATATTATAACACCGGGGAGCTGTTTTTT
>TRBJ2-2|many|TRBV20-1|-
CSAQNTGELFF
TGCAGTGCCCAAAATACCGGGGAGCTGTTTTTT
>TRBJ2-3|-|TRBV12-3/TRBV12-4|-
CASSPAGRPYF
TGTGCCAGCAGTCCGGCAGGGCGTCCGTATTTT
>TRBJ2-1|few|TRBV14|-
CASSRDLVDEQFF
TGTGCCAGCAGCCGTGACCTCGTGGATGAGCAGTTCTTC
>TRBJ2-7|-|TRBV7-2|TRBD1
CASSLEAGGGYEQYF
TGTGCCAGCAGCTTAGAGGCAGGGGGCGGTTACGAGCAGTACTTC
>TRBJ2-3|few|TRBV9|-
CASSLTQGREDTQYF
TGTGCCAGCAGCCTAACGCAGGGGCGGGAAGATACGCAGTATTTT
>TRBJ2-1|few|TRBV20-1|TRBD2
CSANGLAGPFYNEQFF
TGCAGTGCTAACGGACTAGCGGGACCTTTCTACAATGAGCAGTTCTTC
>TRBJ1-1|-|TRBV12-3/TRBV12-4|TRBD1
CASKGQHLNTEAFF
TGTGCCAGCAAGGGACAGCACTTGAACACTGAAGCTTTCTTT
>TRBJ1-6|-|TRBV25-1|-
CASNTGSSPLHF
TGTGCCAGCAACACAGGGAGTTCACCCCTCCACTTT
>TRBJ2-5|-|TRBV20-1|-
CSARGGTGQETQYF
TGCAGTGCTAGGGGAGGGACAGGACAAGAGACCCAGTACTTC
>TRBJ1-5|few|TRBV6-6|-
CASSGDLYRPQHF
TGTGCCAGCAGTGGGGATCTCTATCGGCCCCAGCATTTT
>TRBJ2-2|-|TRBV5-4|-
CASSRDMNTGELFF
TGTGCCAGCAGCAGGGACATGAACACCGGGGAGCTGTTTTTT
>TRBJ2-3|-|TRBV5-6|-
CASSPDLSGTDTQYF
TGTGCCAGCAGCCCGGACTTATCGGGCACAGATACGCAGTATTTT
>TRBJ2-7|few|TRBV7-2|TRBD2
CASSLGTASGRYEQYF
TGTGCCAGCAGCTTAGGAACGGCTAGCGGGAGATACGAGCAGTACTTC
>TRBJ2-3|-|TRBV6-1|TRBD1
CASSEGDRHLTDTQYF
TGTGCCAGCAGTGAAGGGGACAGACACTTGACAGATACGCAGTATTTT
>TRBJ2-1|-|TRBV15|TRBD2
CATSRVSSGRALSKFF
TGTGCCACCAGCAGAGTGTCTAGCGGGAGGGCCCTCAGTAAGTTCTTC
>TRBJ2-7|few|TRBV4-2|-
CASSQGRGGPYEQYF
TGTGCCAGCAGCCAAGGGAGGGGGGGCCCTTACGAGCAGTACTTC
>TRBJ2-7|-|TRBV11-2|TRBD1
CASSLEGTGKRQTLYRSYEQYF
TGTGCCAGCAGCTTAGAAGGGACAGGGAAAAGACAAACCCTTTATAGGTCCTACGAGCAGTACTTC
>TRBJ1-1|-|TRBV5-1|-
CASSSGAGLSVKTEAFF
TGCGCCAGCAGCTCCGGGGCAGGGCTATCCGTAAAGACTGAAGCTTTCTTT
>TRBJ2-5|few|TRBV29-1|-
CSVGQGRQTQYF
TGCAGCGTTGGGCAGGGGAGGCAGACCCAGTACTTC
>TRBJ1-1|few|TRBV20-1|TRBD1
CSAQSPQGSGDEAFF
TGCAGTGCACAATCCCCACAGGGGAGCGGGGATGAAGCTTTCTTT
>TRBJ2-1|-|TRBV4-3|TRBD2
CASSQDPAGVLSEQFF
TGCGCCAGCAGCCAAGACCCAGCGGGAGTGTTGAGTGAGCAGTTCTTC
>TRBJ1-1|-|TRBV12-3/TRBV12-4|-
CASSLEWQTGAFF
TGTGCCAGCAGTTTAGAGTGGCAGACTGGGGCTTTCTTT
>TRBJ1-6|few|TRBV7-2|-
CASSAQVAYNSPLHF
TGTGCCAGCAGCGCCCAGGTCGCCTATAATTCACCCCTCCACTTT
>TRBJ2-3|-|TRBV28|-
CASSSTGTPMDTQYF
TGTGCCAGCAGTTCCACCGGGACCCCCATGGATACGCAGTATTTT
>TRBJ1-1|few|TRBV12-3/TRBV12-4|-
CASNGLDSEAFF
TGTGCCAGCAACGGTTTGGACTCTGAAGCTTTCTTT
>TRBJ2-5|few|TRBV7-9|-
CASSAGVFKETQYF
TGTGCCAGCAGCGCAGGGGTGTTTAAAGAGACCCAGTACTTC
>TRBJ2-1|-|TRBV30|TRBD1
CAWTPDRGGYEQFF
TGTGCCTGGACCCCAGACAGGGGCGGATATGAGCAGTTCTTC
>TRBJ2-3|few|TRBV7-8|-
CASSLDQEGTDTQYF
TGTGCCAGCAGTTTAGATCAGGAGGGCACAGATACGCAGTATTTT
>TRBJ1-4|few|TRBV5-5|-
CASSFRQGGGKLFF
TGTGCCAGCAGCTTCAGGCAGGGAGGGGGAAAACTGTTTTTT
>TRBJ2-2|-|TRBV6-2/TRBV6-3|TRBD2
CASSQRLAGSNTGELFF
TGTGCCAGCAGTCAGAGACTAGCGGGATCGAACACCGGGGAGCTGTTTTTT
>TRBJ2-1|many|TRBV3-1|TRBD2
CASSQGLANEQFF
TGTGCCAGCAGCCAAGGACTAGCTAATGAGCAGTTCTTC
>TRBJ2-2|-|TRBV15|-
CATSRDQDMNTGELFF
TGTGCCACCAGCAGAGATCAGGACATGAACACCGGGGAGCTGTTTTTT
>TRBJ2-3|-|TRBV7-9|-
CASSSEFRRDTQYF
TGTGCCAGCAGCTCCGAATTTAGACGGGATACGCAGTATTTT
>TRBJ2-7|-|TRBV4-3|TRBD2
CASSPGLGLAGYEQYF
TGCGCCAGCAGCCCTGGACTAGGACTAGCGGGATACGAGCAGTACTTC
>TRBJ1-1|-|TRBV5-1|-
CASSSKVEATEAFF
TGCGCCAGCAGCTCTAAGGTGGAGGCGACTGAAGCTTTCTTT
>TRBJ2-5|few|TRBV14|-
CASSQFGGTQYF
TGTGCCAGCAGCCAATTTGGGGGGACCCAGTACTTC
>TRBJ2-3|few|TRBV10-3|TRBD1
CAINLTGTRGADTQYF
TGTGCCATCAACCTGACAGGGACCCGGGGAGCAGATACGCAGTATTTT
>TRBJ2-7|-|TRBV7-2|-
CASSVVGFEQYF
TGTGCCAGCAGCGTTGTGGGGTTCGAGCAGTACTTC
>TRBJ2-1|-|TRBV20-1|TRBD2
CSGTPPAGGPAGYNEQFF
TGCAGTGGTACCCCCCCAGCGGGAGGGCCCGCAGGCTACAATGAGCAGTTCTTC
>TRBJ2-1|few|TRBV15|-
CATSGTVSSYNEQFF
TGTGCCACCAGCGGAACAGTGAGCTCCTACAATGAGCAGTTCTTC
>TRBJ1-2|-|TRBV12-3/TRBV12-4|-
CASSPEPGLNYGYTF
TGTGCCAGCAGCCCAGAGCCAGGGCTAAACTATGGCTACACCTTC
>TRBJ2-5|-|TRBV20-1|TRBD2
CSAPSGGRETQYF
TGCAGTGCCCCCTCGGGAGGCCGGGAGACCCAGTACTTC
>TRBJ2-5|few|TRBV5-1|-
CASSRTRDGETQYF
TGCGCCAGCAGCCGGACGAGGGACGGGGAGACCCAGTACTTC
>TRBJ1-5|-|TRBV28|-
CASSPRVTNQPQHF
TGTGCCAGCAGCCCCCGCGTTACCAATCAGCCCCAGCATTTT
>TRBJ2-7|few|TRBV4-3|-
CASSQSSGEQYF
TGCGCCAGCAGCCAGAGTTCCGGCGAGCAGTACTTC
>TRBJ2-1|-|TRBV28|-
CASSPRFAGLYNEQFF
TGTGCCAGCAGTCCACGATTTGCGGGGCTCTACAATGAGCAGTTCTTC